This T cell receptor (beta chain) was sequenced during a study of blood T cell repertoires in COVID-19 (dated by TCRdb to 2020 to 2021). In terms of the full investigation: Samples covering the acute and convalescent phases of COVID-19 were provided by collaborators in the United States, Italy and Spain. Subjects who had been exposed to COVID-19, were actively infected with it, or had recovered from it provided the deeply sampled blood TCRbeta repertoires that made up the dataset. The samples were drawn from two sources: the first 160 participants of the ongoing ImmuneRACE study, and 950 to 1,500 subjects contributed by 6 global collaborators. Sample metadata almost always included a de-identified subject ID, COVID-19 status, age in years and sex. The repertoires were made available in a free public database intended to serve as a resource for research on the immune response to SARS-CoV-2. The material from the prospective study consisted of cDNA or gDNA derived from T cells, B-cell-depleted T cells, or PBMCs. HLA class I and class II types, where available, came from metadata supplied by the sample provider rather than from assay-based typing.

The germline V gene encodes CDR1 LGHNA and CDR2 YNFKEQ. CDR3 length: 16 amino acids, cysteine to phenylalanine. The DNA shown is the 48-base CDR3, in frame from base 1. Between the V and J ends, shortened by 1 base and 0 bases respectively, the junction contains 10 bases. A note on this clone: Its binding antigen is unknown. Base qualities are not provided; no much larger clone lies one nucleotide away.

The paper's findings and limits, for the study overall: The quantity of clinical and demographic metadata differed by source and by participant and was supplied without curation.

Collaborating institutions collected whole blood in K2EDTA tubes following their own protocols. For TCRbeta analysis, collaborator samples were shipped as frozen whole blood, as isolated PBMCs, or as DNA extracted from either sample type. TCRbeta CDR3 regions were amplified from genomic DNA by means of the immunoSEQ Assay, a bias-controlled multiplex PCR. The study's processing was this. Nucleated cell counts per sample were estimated from amplification of reference gene primers within the assay. To quantify the absolute abundance of each unique TCRbeta CDR3 rearrangement, sequence reads were collapsed and filtered. Productive Simpson clonality was computed per sample as the square root of Simpson's diversity index over productive rearrangements. The source is immuneACCESS, and TCRdb retained only in-frame sequences with V and J called. Part of the clones is not carried over; for the studies checked, unresolved V genes explain less than half of this, and the remainder is unexplained. V and J calls and clone size are copied from that table; D and trimming were computed from the DNA. The sample table contains roughly 70,000 clones; only one count was recorded for roughly four fifths of them. The ten largest clones represent 4.5% of the sample.

Recombination joined TRBV4-2 with TRBJ1-5; the D region possibly corresponds to TRBD1 (6 bases align). The source material was peripheral blood. The TCR was taken from a woman aged 60-70 years with acute or convalescent COVID-19. The sequence in DNA is TGTGCCAGCAGCCAAGCCGGACAGTATAGCAATCAGCCCCAGCATTTT. Translated, this is CASSQAGQYSNQPQHF.